This TCR beta chain was captured by sequencing in a study of T cell repertoires in cytomegalovirus infection. Study overall: Recently described HLA-C-restricted plus well-studied HLA-B-restricted CMV epitopes were used. CMV infection together with matching HLA type was indicated by public TCR beta signatures.

Study-level points and caveats: In two of eight donors, the top clonotype was HLA-C-restricted CMV-specific. Using cumulative public TCR beta family frequency, the authors identified those who carried CMV together with the relevant HLA.

Germline loops: CDR1 MNHNS, CDR2 SASEGT. Trimming cost V 6 bases and J 1 base, with 12 bases left between them. The CDR3 extends over 14 amino acids. TCRdb used MiXCR to reprocess the reads, holding one entry per CDR3 protein. The sample includes 650,000 to 900,000 distinct CDR3 sequences, about 33% of them seen just once. This clonotype was counted a few times. Its antigen is not known. The input for sequencing was cultured CD8+ T cells from PBMCs, taken from culture after CMV antigen stimulation. The chain couples TRBV6-1 to TRBJ2-5, with D uncertain. The clonotype comes from a human donor in good health (CMV status not recorded). Some clones in this sample may be carry-over from other donors' samples. CDR3 DNA sequence: TGTGCCAGCAGCCCATACGTGCCCCAAGAGACCCAGTACTTC. As protein: CASSPYVPQETQYF.